Each of the 28 T cell receptor beta chains below was sequenced from the same sample in a study of CD8+CD57+ T cells in acquired aplastic anemia. The TCR beta profiling, which covered VDJ combination and CDR3 sequence, was carried out using genomic DNA as the template. TCRdb used MiXCR to reprocess the reads, holding one entry per CDR3 protein. There are about 170,000 distinct CDR3 sequences in the sample; 55% to 75% occur only once, and 35% to 50% lies in the top ten. Source material: sorted CD4+, CD8+, or CD8+CD57+ T cells (not recorded which) from PBMCs. These receptors originate from a human donor in good health.

This clonotype was counted once. The chain recombines TRBV4-1 with TRBJ1-1; 10 bases match TRBD1. Germline V gene lookup returns CDR1 MGHRA and CDR2 YSYEKL. This CDR3 spans 19 amino acids. The trim removed 3 bases at V and 0 bases at J, leaving 13 bases unmatched. The CDR3 DNA sequence: TGCGCCAGCAGCCAGGGACCAAACCCGGGACAGGGGATGAACACTGAAGCTTTCTTT. Protein: CASSQGPNPGQGMNTEAFF.

This clonotype appeared many times. The chain joins TRBV20-1 to TRBJ2-2, with 9 nucleotides matching TRBD1. Trimming at V came to 5 bases and at J to 5 bases, leaving 6 bases not matched to a gene. The CDR3 runs 14 residues. CDR1 is DFQATT and CDR2 is SNEGSKA in the germline V gene (reference sequence). The CDR3 sequence: CSAEGQGRTGELFF. CDR3 nucleotides: TGCAGTGCTGAGGGACAGGGTCGGACCGGGGAGCTGTTTTTT.

The chain employs TRBV5-1 and TRBJ2-5, with TRBD2 matching over 13 bases. V dropped 4 bases and J dropped 5; count of bases not matched to a gene: 8. Germline V gives CDR1 SGHRS, CDR2 YFSETQ. The length of the CDR3 is 16 residues. CDR3 sequence: CASSPTSGGASETQYF. CDR3 sequence (DNA): TGCGCCAGCAGCCCAACTAGCGGGGGGGCTTCTGAGACCCAGTACTTC.

This chain connects TRBV4-1 to TRBJ2-7; D is possibly TRBD1 (5 bases). Trimming took off 1 base at V and 0 bases at J, with 10 bases between the two ends. Germline CDR1 MGHRA, CDR2 YSYEKL. The CDR3 sequence is 15 residues long. DNA of the CDR3: TGCGCCAGCAGCCAAGTAACAGGTACCTCCTACGAGCAGTACTTC. This codes for CASSQVTGTSYEQYF.

The J gene is TRBJ2-4, the V gene TRBV7-9; TRBD2 aligns across 9 bases. This CDR3 comprises 15 residues. In germline, CDR1 is SEHNR, CDR2 FQNEAQ (reference sequence). J gave up 13 bases and V 1 base, and 11 bases lay outside the gene matches. This chain's CDR3 is CASSLVGGGVGEQYF. The CDR3 nucleotides read TGTGCCAGCAGCTTAGTCGGCGGGGGGGTTGGGGAGCAGTACTTC. The full variable domain, its missing parts supplied by reference TRBV7-9 and TRBJ2-4, is DTGVSQNPRHKITKRGQNVTFRCDPISEHNRLYWYRQTLGQGPEFLTYFQNEAQLEKSRLLSDRFSAERPKGSFSTLEIQRTEQGDSAMYLCASSLVGGGVGEQYFGAGTRLSVL.

This chain joins TRBV2 and TRBJ2-1, with 7 positions matching TRBD1. V was clipped by 3 bases and J by 10 bases; unmatched bases: 0. Germline values: CDR1 SNHLY, CDR2 FYNNEI. The CDR3 totals 11 residues. The CDR3 coding sequence is TGTGCCAGCAGTGAGACAGGGGAGCAGTTCTTC. Its protein is CASSETGEQFF.

This clonotype was seen only once. The rearrangement joins TRBV2 to TRBJ2-7; D unresolved. The CDR3 covers 11 residues. The V and J ends lost 8 bases and 1 base respectively, with 6 bases between them. Germline CDR1 reads SNHLY; CDR2 reads FYNNEI. CDR3 sequence: CASLESYEQYF. CDR3 in DNA: TGTGCCAGCTTGGAGTCCTACGAGCAGTACTTC.

This sequence joins TRBV9 and TRBJ2-6; no definite D call. In germline, CDR1 is SGDLS, CDR2 YYNGEE. CDR3 length: 15 amino acids. Trimming cost V 4 bases and J 4 bases, with 12 bases left between them. This CDR3 reads CASSFAVVGANVLTF. CDR3 DNA: TGTGCCAGCAGCTTCGCTGTGGTCGGGGCCAACGTCCTGACTTTC. Supplemented by reference TRBV9 and TRBJ2-6, the full variable domain reads DSGVTQTPKHLITATGQRVTLRCSPRSGDLSVYWYQQSLDQGLQFLIQYYNGEERAKGNILERFSAQQFPDLHSELNLSSLELGDSALYFCASSFAVVGANVLTFGAGSRLTVL.

The chain employs TRBV7-6 and TRBJ2-1; TRBD2 matches at 9 bases. The CDR3 covers 15 residues. The J segment lost 5 bases and the V segment lost 1 base, leaving 3 bases of the junction unmatched. CDR1 is SGHVS and CDR2 is FNYEAQ in the germline V gene. CDR3 bases: TGTGCCAGCAGCTTAGAGCCTAGCGGGGACAATGAGCAGTTCTTC. Protein: CASSLEPSGDNEQFF.

This clonotype was counted ten times or more. The rearrangement uses TRBV6-6 and TRBJ1-1, with D possibly being TRBD1 (5 bases). V lost 6 bases to trimming and J lost 3 bases, with 11 bases between them. Germline CDR1 MNHNY, CDR2 SVGAGI (reference sequence). The CDR3 spans 13 residues. This CDR3 reads CASRQQVYTEAFF. In nucleotides, the CDR3 is TGTGCCAGCAGGCAACAGGTTTACACTGAAGCTTTCTTT.

The CDR3 sequence is CASSLRGGGEQYF. CDR3 coding DNA: TGTGCCAGCAGCTTACGCGGGGGGGGAGAGCAGTACTTC. The rearrangement joins TRBV7-2 to TRBJ2-7; 9 bases fit TRBD2. The CDR3 totals 13 residues. V lost 2 bases to trimming and J lost 7 bases; unmatched junction nucleotides: 3. Germline V gene sequence: CDR1 SGHTA, CDR2 FQGNSA.

This clonotype has a count of ten or more. The chain recombines TRBV28 with TRBJ2-7, with 8 bases that match TRBD2. This CDR3 contains 13 residues. V shed 2 bases and J 3 bases; nucleotides not matched to a gene: 0. CDR1 is MDHEN and CDR2 is SYDVKM in the germline V gene. Here the CDR3 reads CASSLAGGYEQYF. CDR3 bases: TGTGCCAGCAGTTTAGCGGGAGGCTACGAGCAGTACTTC.

The chain has TRBV19 and TRBJ2-2; no clear D gene. The germline CDR1 and CDR2 sequences are LNHDA and SQIVND (reference sequence). This CDR3 has 14 residues. V lost 5 bases and J 2 bases, leaving 9 bases between the germline ends. The CDR3 region is CASSHDLNTGELFF. The DNA of the CDR3 is TGTGCCAGTAGTCACGACTTAAACACCGGGGAGCTGTTTTTT.

J is TRBJ2-1 and V is TRBV24-1, with 11 bases fitting TRBD2. This CDR3 has 16 amino acids. Trimming removed 9 bases from V and 7 bases from J; junction bases left unmatched: 13. Germline V gives CDR1 KGHDR, CDR2 SFDVKD. CDR3 in amino acids: CATSPTSGSGRNEQFF. The CDR3 region has the DNA TGTGCCACCTCGCCTACTAGCGGGAGCGGGAGGAATGAGCAGTTCTTC.

The V and J genes are TRBV10-3 and TRBJ1-6; D might be TRBD1 (6 bases). CDR1 is ENHRY and CDR2 is SYGVKD in the germline V gene. This CDR3 has 13 residues. Trimming removed 0 bases at V and 10 bases at J, with 7 bases between. CDR3 nucleotide sequence: TGTGCCATCAGTGAGTCAGGGGGATCACCCCTCCACTTT. This encodes CAISESGGSPLHF.

The genes are TRBV9 and TRBJ1-5; D is unresolved. Germline V CDR1 and CDR2: SGDLS, YYNGEE. The CDR3 is 14 residues long. V shed 0 bases and J shed 1 base, with 5 bases lying between them. CDR3 in amino acids: CASSVDGSNQPQHF. CDR3 bases: TGTGCCAGCAGCGTAGACGGAAGCAATCAGCCCCAGCATTTT.

This clonotype was seen only a few times. This rearrangement joins TRBV20-1 to TRBJ1-1; tentatively, D is TRBD1 (6 bases). The germline CDR1 and CDR2 sequences are DFQATT and SNEGSKA (reference sequence). V was pared by 3 bases and J by 3 bases, with 11 bases between. CDR3 length: 13 amino acids. Here the CDR3 DNA reads TGCAGTGCTAGGGTAGGGGGAGACACTGAAGCTTTCTTT. Translating gives CSARVGGDTEAFF.

The J gene is TRBJ2-1, the V gene TRBV15; D possibly corresponds to TRBD1 (6 bases). The CDR3 consists of 16 residues. Trimming left V 3 bases short and J 3 bases short, with 15 bases between. Germline lookup yields CDR1 LNHNV and CDR2 YYDKDF (reference sequence). In nucleotides, the CDR3 is TGTGCCACCAGCAGCGTAGAAGGACAGAGCTACAATGAGCAGTTCTTC. The encoded protein is CATSSVEGQSYNEQFF. The entire variable domain, with the rest obtained from reference TRBV15 and TRBJ2-1, is as follows: DAMVIQNPRYQVTQFGKPVTLSCSQTLNHNVMYWYQQKSSQAPKLLFHYYDKDFNNEADTPDNFQSRRPNTSFCFLDIRSPGLGDTAMYLCATSSVEGQSYNEQFFGPGTRLTVL.

This clonotype was observed many times. This chain uses TRBV4-2 with TRBJ2-1, with 8 positions matching TRBD1. V trimming: 3 bases; J trimming: 7 bases; junction bases outside the gene matches: 5. Germline-derived CDR1 and CDR2 are LGHNA and YNFKEQ. The CDR3 extends over 14 amino acids. The CDR3 DNA reads TGTGCCAGCAGCCAGACAGGGGAAATAAATGAGCAGTTCTTC. Protein product: CASSQTGEINEQFF.

This clonotype was recorded many times. The CDR3 protein is CSARDTGLAGWTDTQYF. The CDR3 DNA reads TGCAGTGCTAGAGATACGGGGCTAGCGGGGTGGACCGATACGCAGTATTTT. The chain employs TRBV20-1 and TRBJ2-3, with 9 nucleotides matching TRBD2. Germline CDR1 is DFQATT and CDR2 is SNEGSKA (reference sequence). The CDR3 sequence is 17 residues long. J was trimmed by 6 bases and V by 0 bases; bases with no gene match: 13.

The chain combines TRBV3-1 with TRBJ2-3, with 9 bases matching TRBD1. From germline, CDR1 is LGHDT and CDR2 YNNKEL (reference sequence). Unmatched junction bases numbered 13, after V lost 4 bases and J lost 2 bases. This CDR3 comprises 18 residues. The CDR3 protein is CASSRALKTGGFTDTQYF. The CDR3 DNA is TGTGCCAGCAGCCGAGCCCTAAAGACAGGGGGATTCACAGATACGCAGTATTTT.

This clonotype was counted many times. The V gene is TRBV24-1, the J gene TRBJ2-5; D unresolved. This CDR3 spans 17 amino acids. In germline, CDR1 is KGHDR, CDR2 SFDVKD. Trimming stripped 2 bases from V and 5 bases from J, with 20 bases between. The DNA of the CDR3 is TGTGCCACCAGTGATTCTTTGGGCAGTAAGAATGTGGAGACCCAGTACTTC. Amino acid sequence: CATSDSLGSKNVETQYF.

J is TRBJ1-4 and V is TRBV19; D gene uncertain. The V end was cut by 2 bases, the J end by 6 bases, with 10 bases between. CDR3 length equals 14 residues. Germline V CDR1 and CDR2: LNHDA, SQIVND (reference sequence). The CDR3 DNA follows: TGTGCCAGTAGTATAAGATCGGCCGATGAAAAACTGTTTTTT. This gives the protein CASSIRSADEKLFF.

J is TRBJ1-1 and V is TRBV5-4; no clear D gene. The CDR3 extends over 14 amino acids. V was cut by 2 bases and J by 8 bases, with 16 bases left in between. Per the germline V gene, CDR1 is SGHNT and CDR2 is YYREEE (reference sequence). The chain's CDR3 is CASSLTAGSTEAFF. The CDR3 nucleotides are TGTGCCAGCAGCTTAACGGCGGGATCCACAGAAGCTTTCTTT.

This clonotype has a single count. The V gene is TRBV29-1, the J gene TRBJ2-2, with TRBD2 as a possible D gene (6 bases). The CDR3 sequence is 14 residues long. Trimming left V 2 bases short and J 2 bases short, with 9 bases between. Germline loops: CDR1 SQVTM, CDR2 ANQGSEA. This CDR3 is CSVEHGSNTGELFF. In DNA, the CDR3 is TGCAGCGTTGAACACGGGAGTAACACCGGGGAGCTGTTTTTT.

V and J are TRBV19 and TRBJ1-3; no firm D call. Germline lookup yields CDR1 LNHDA and CDR2 SQIVND (reference sequence). The length of the CDR3 is 15 residues. V gave up 4 bases and J gave up 0 bases, with 10 bases separating them. CDR3 amino acids: CASSTTDASGNTIYF. The CDR3 DNA is TGTGCCAGTAGTACAACGGATGCCTCTGGAAACACCATATATTTT.

This clonotype was found many times. In DNA, the CDR3 is TGTGCCAGCAGTGAATTTAGCGGGGAACAAGATACGCAGTATTTT. It yields the protein CASSEFSGEQDTQYF. The J gene is TRBJ2-3, the V gene TRBV25-1, with 8 bases aligning to TRBD2. The J segment lost 5 bases and the V segment lost 1 base, leaving 5 bases of the junction unmatched. The CDR3 length is 15 residues. Per the germline V gene, CDR1 is MGHDK and CDR2 is SYGVNS.

This clonotype was seen a single time. V and J are TRBV29-1 and TRBJ2-3; 11 nucleotides agree with TRBD1. Trimming at V came to 2 bases and at J to 2 bases, leaving 6 bases not matched to a gene. Germline CDR1 is SQVTM and CDR2 is ANQGSEA. This CDR3 has 16 amino acids. The CDR3 protein is CSVERTGGMYTDTQYF. For the CDR3, the DNA is TGCAGCGTTGAAAGGACAGGGGGCATGTACACAGATACGCAGTATTTT.